These T cell receptor beta chains were read from a single sample in a study of cytomegalovirus exposure and HLA in healthy donors. The data were produced by immunoSEQ multiplex PCR, yet TCRdb's version contains in-frame clones alone and is incomplete. Here the sample spans about 250,000 clones, roughly 70% being singletons. Sample: PBMCs. Source of these receptors: a female donor in good health and CMV-seronegative. Each CDR3 is given with its conserved first and last residue. The order of the fields is J gene, D gene, clone size, V gene, CDR3 DNA, CDR3 protein. D genes are given only for firm matches. Not all rows give a size; the values are once, few, many and, for expanded clones, a class.

>TRBJ1-1|-|-|TRBV7-6
TGTGCCAGCAGCAACACAGGGTTGGGGAACACTGAAGCTTTCTTT
CASSNTGLGNTEAFF
>TRBJ1-6|-|-|TRBV6-5
TGTGCCAGCAGACGAACCAGGGGTGCTGATTCACCCCTCCACTTT
CASRRTRGADSPLHF
>TRBJ2-5|-|-|TRBV21-1
TGTGCCAGCAGTCGGAAGGAGGGTGGGACAGGGGCCCAAGAGGGGAACTTC
CASSRKEGGTGAQEGNF
>TRBJ2-7|-|once|TRBV2
TGTGCCAGTATAAAATGGTGGGACTGGCCGTACGAGCAGTACTTC
CASIKWWDWPYEQYF
>TRBJ2-2|TRBD1|-|TRBV7-6
TGTGCCAGCAGCTTAGTAGGGTTGGACAGGGCAAACACCGGGGAGCTGTTTTTT
CASSLVGLDRANTGELFF
>TRBJ2-7|-|-|TRBV28
TGTGCCAGCAGTAGATCCGGGGGGCCCCACGAGCAGTACTTC
CASSRSGGPHEQYF
>TRBJ1-2|-|-|TRBV7-9
TGTGCCACGACAGACACTAACTATGGCTACACCTTC
CATTDTNYGYTF
>TRBJ2-7|-|-|TRBV2
TGTGCCAGCAATGATTTCGAGGACTACGAGCAGTACTTC
CASNDFEDYEQYF
>TRBJ2-7|-|once|TRBV10-3
TGTGCCATCAGTGAGTCGAGGGGGACCACCTACGAGCAGTACTTC
CAISESRGTTYEQYF
>TRBJ2-7|-|-|TRBV27
TGTGCCAGCAGTTCGGGTGGATACGAGCAGTACTTC
CASSSGGYEQYF
>TRBJ2-7|TRBD1|-|TRBV10-3
TGTGCCATCAGTGAGCGTCAGGGGGCCTACGAGCAGTACTTC
CAISERQGAYEQYF
>TRBJ2-2|TRBD2|-|TRBV13
TGTGCCAGCACCCCCCGACCCAGACTCATAGCGGGAGGGACCGGGGAGCTGTTTTTT
CASTPRPRLIAGGTGELFF
>TRBJ2-7|-|-|TRBV5-4
TGTGCCAGCAGAATGGCAGGGTCCTCCGAGCAGTACTTC
CASRMAGSSEQYF
>TRBJ1-5|TRBD1|-|TRBV30
TGTGCCTGGGCGGGGACAGATGATCAGCCCCAGCATTTT
CAWAGTDDQPQHF
>TRBJ2-7|TRBD2|-|TRBV19
TGTGCCAGTGGAACGGGACTAGCGGACTACGAGCAGTACTTC
CASGTGLADYEQYF
>TRBJ2-1|TRBD2|once|TRBV27
TGTGCCAGCAGTTTATCTGGGGGGACTAGCGCAAACAATGAGCAGTTCTTC
CASSLSGGTSANNEQFF
>TRBJ1-2|-|-|TRBV27
TGTGCCAGCAGTTATAGGGAGGGATATGGCTACACCTTC
CASSYREGYGYTF
>TRBJ2-1|-|-|TRBV6-5
TGTGCCAGCAGATCCCAGGGTCTCCTTTACAATGAGCAGTTCTTC
CASRSQGLLYNEQFF
>TRBJ1-2|-|once|TRBV6-1
TGTGCCAGCAGTAGTAATGCGGTATCGTATGGCTACACCTTC
CASSSNAVSYGYTF
>TRBJ2-1|TRBD2|-|TRBV2
TGTGCCAGCACACGGACTAGCGGGCCTTACAATGAGCAGTTCTTC
CASTRTSGPYNEQFF
>TRBJ2-7|-|-|TRBV11-3
TGTGCCAGCAGCACCCGGGGACTTTCCTACGAGCAGTACTTC
CASSTRGLSYEQYF
>TRBJ2-5|-|few|TRBV6-1
TGTGCCAGCAGTGGGGGAGGAGGGGCAGAGACCCAGTACTTC
CASSGGGGAETQYF
>TRBJ1-5|TRBD1|-|TRBV30
TGTGCCTGGAGTGAGGCAGGGGGCCTGCCCCAGCATTTT
CAWSEAGGLPQHF
>TRBJ2-1|TRBD2|-|TRBV11-2
TGTGCCAGCAGCTTTACTAGCGGAGTCAATGAGCAGTTCTTC
CASSFTSGVNEQFF
>TRBJ2-2|TRBD2|few|TRBV29-1
TGCAGCGTTTTAGGGACTAGCGGGAGGGAGAACACCGGGGAGCTGTTTTTT
CSVLGTSGRENTGELFF